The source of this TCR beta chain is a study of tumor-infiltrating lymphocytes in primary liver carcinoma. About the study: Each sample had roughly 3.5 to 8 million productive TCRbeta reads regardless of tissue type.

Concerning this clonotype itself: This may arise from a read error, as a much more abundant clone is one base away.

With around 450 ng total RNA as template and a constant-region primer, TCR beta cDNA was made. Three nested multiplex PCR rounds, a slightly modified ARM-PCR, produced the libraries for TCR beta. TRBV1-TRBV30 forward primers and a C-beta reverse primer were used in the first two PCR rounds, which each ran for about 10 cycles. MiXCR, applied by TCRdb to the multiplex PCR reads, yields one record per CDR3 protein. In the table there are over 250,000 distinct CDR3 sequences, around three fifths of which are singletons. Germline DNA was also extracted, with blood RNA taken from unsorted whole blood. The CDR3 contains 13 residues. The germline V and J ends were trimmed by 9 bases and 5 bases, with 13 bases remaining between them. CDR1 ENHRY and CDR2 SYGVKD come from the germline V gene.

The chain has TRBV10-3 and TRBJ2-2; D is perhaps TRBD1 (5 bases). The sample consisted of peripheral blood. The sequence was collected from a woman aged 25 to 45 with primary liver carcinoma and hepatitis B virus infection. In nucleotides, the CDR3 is TGTGCCATGTGGGCAGGGCAGACCGGGGAGCTGTTTTTT. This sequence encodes CAMWAGQTGELFF.